This T cell receptor (beta chain) derives from a study of cytomegalovirus exposure and HLA in healthy donors. Study results and limitations: Beyond CMV serostatus, there was no information to go on about immune exposure. The HLA-A and HLA-B alleles of most subjects were reportedly predicted accurately from TCR beta sequences.

The sample holds a few counts of this clone. The antigen is unknown. CDR3 length equals 14 residues. CDR1 SGHNT and CDR2 YENEEA come from the germline V gene. V lost 3 bases, J lost 5 bases, and 12 bases lay in between. Primers included in the PCR were 60 Vbeta and 13 Jbeta primers. Clones were read by immunoSEQ multiplex PCR, and TCRdb kept only the in-frame ones, dropping some. The table includes some 110,000 clones, 75% to 85% detected once. The clonotype originates from a man in his forties in good health and CMV-seronegative. The V call is TRBV11-3, the J call TRBJ2-3, with D maybe TRBD2 (5 bases). Sequenced material: PBMCs. CDR3 sequence (DNA): TGTGCCAGCAGCTTCCGGGCGGGTGGAGATACGCAGTATTTT. It is translated as CASSFRAGGDTQYF.